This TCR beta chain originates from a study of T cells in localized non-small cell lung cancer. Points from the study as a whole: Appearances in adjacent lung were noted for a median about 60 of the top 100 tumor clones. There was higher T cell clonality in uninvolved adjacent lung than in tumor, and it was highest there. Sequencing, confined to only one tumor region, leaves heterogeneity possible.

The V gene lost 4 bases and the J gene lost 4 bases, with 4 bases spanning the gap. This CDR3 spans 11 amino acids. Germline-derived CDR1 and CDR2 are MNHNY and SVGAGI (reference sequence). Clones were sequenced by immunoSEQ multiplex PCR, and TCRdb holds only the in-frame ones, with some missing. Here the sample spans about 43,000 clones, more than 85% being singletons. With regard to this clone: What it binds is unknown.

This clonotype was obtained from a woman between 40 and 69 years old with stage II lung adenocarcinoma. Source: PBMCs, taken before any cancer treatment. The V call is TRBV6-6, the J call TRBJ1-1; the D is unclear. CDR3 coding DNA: TGTGCCAGCAGTTCTGGCACTGAAGCTTTCTTT. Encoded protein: CASSSGTEAFF.